Only a few counts were recorded for the clone carrying this T cell receptor beta chain. Its cognate antigen is unknown. The record originates from a study of T-cell memory formation after mild COVID-19. Across the study: Largely donor-specific TCR clusters were found.

General study results and limits: Some responding clones appeared in pre-infection memory, suggesting cross-reactive memory joined.

TCR alpha and TCR beta cDNA libraries carrying sample barcodes and UMIs were produced by 5'RACE using constant-segment primers. TCRdb fed the 5' RACE reads into MiXCR, producing one record per CDR3 protein. The table includes over 350,000 distinct CDR3 sequences, 15% to 20% detected once. Trimming stripped 2 bases from V and 0 bases from J, with 17 bases between. CDR3 size: 18 residues. The TCR sequence derives from a man younger than 35 who had mild COVID-19 (a few samples of this study predate the infection). Cell type and time point are not known. The chain employs TRBV12-3 or TRBV12-4 and TRBJ1-5; no firm D call. Sequenced input: PBMCs or a T cell subset sorted from them (not recorded which). CDR3 sequence (DNA): TGTGCCAGCAGTTTAAGGCAGGCCGGTGGGTATAGCAATCAGCCCCAGCATTTT. This sequence encodes CASSLRQAGGYSNQPQHF.